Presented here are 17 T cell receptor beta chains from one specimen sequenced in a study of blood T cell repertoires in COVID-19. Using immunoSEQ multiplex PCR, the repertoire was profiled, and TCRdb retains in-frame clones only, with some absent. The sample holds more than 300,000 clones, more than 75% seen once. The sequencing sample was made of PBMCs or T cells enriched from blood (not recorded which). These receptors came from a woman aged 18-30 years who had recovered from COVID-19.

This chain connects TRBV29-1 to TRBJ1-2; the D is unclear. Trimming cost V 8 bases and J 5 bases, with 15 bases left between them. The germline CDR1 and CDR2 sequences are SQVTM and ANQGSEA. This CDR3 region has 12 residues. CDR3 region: CSSWDWRYGYTF. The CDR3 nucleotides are TGCAGCTCGTGGGATTGGAGGTATGGCTACACCTTC.

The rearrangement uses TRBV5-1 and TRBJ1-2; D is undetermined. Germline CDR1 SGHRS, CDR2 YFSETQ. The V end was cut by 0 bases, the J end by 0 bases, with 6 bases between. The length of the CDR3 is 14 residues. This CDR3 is CASSLDPTNYGYTF. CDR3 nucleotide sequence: TGCGCCAGCAGCTTGGATCCTACTAACTATGGCTACACCTTC.

The CDR3 here is CASSQGLAGGPRTDTQYF. The CDR3 DNA is TGTGCCAGCAGCCAAGGGCTAGCGGGGGGGCCACGCACAGATACGCAGTATTTT. This chain links TRBV6-2 or TRBV6-3 with TRBJ2-3; 12 bases map to TRBD2. Trimming took 6 bases from V and 1 from J; bases not matched to a gene: 11. The CDR3 runs 18 residues. In germline, CDR1 is MNHEY, CDR2 SVGEGT.

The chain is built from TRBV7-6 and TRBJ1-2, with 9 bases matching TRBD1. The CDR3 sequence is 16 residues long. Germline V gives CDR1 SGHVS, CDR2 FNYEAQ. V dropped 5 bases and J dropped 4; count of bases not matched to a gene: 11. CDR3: CASSIGTGNKGYGYTF. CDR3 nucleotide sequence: TGTGCCAGCAGCATCGGGACAGGGAACAAAGGCTATGGCTACACCTTC.

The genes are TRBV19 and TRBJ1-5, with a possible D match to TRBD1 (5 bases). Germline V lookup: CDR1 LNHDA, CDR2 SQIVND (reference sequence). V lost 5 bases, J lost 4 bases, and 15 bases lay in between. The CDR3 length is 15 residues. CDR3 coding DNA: TGTGCCAGTAGTCCCGACAGTTACTTAAATCAGCCCCAGCATTTT. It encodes CASSPDSYLNQPQHF.

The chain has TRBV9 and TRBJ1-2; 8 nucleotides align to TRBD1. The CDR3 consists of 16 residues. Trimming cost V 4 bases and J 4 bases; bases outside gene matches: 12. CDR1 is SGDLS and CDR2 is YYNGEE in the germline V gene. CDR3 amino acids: CASSLLEGDRIYGYTF. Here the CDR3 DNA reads TGTGCCAGCAGCCTCCTCGAGGGGGACAGGATCTATGGCTACACCTTC. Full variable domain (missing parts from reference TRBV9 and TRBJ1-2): DSGVTQTPKHLITATGQRVTLRCSPRSGDLSVYWYQQSLDQGLQFLIQYYNGEERAKGNILERFSAQQFPDLHSELNLSSLELGDSALYFCASSLLEGDRIYGYTFGSGTRLTVV.

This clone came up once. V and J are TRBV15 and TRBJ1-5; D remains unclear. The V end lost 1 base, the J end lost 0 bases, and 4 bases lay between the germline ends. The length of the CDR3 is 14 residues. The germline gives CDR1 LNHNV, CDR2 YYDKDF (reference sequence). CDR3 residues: CATSRVGSNQPQHF. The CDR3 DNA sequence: TGTGCCACCAGCAGAGTCGGTAGCAATCAGCCCCAGCATTTT.

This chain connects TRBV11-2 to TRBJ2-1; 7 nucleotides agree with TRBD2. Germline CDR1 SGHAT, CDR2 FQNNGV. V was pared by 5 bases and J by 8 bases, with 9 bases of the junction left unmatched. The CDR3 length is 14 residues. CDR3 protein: CASSRGGGRHEQFF. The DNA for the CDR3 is TGTGCCAGCAGCCGAGGCGGGGGTAGACATGAGCAGTTCTTC.

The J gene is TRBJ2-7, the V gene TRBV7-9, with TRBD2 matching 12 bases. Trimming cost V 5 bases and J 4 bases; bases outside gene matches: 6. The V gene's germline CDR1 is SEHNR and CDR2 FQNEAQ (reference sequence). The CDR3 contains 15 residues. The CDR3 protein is CASSLLTSGGYEQYF. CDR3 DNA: TGTGCCAGCAGCCTTTTGACTAGCGGGGGATACGAGCAGTACTTC. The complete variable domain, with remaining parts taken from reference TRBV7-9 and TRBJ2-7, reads DTGVSQNPRHKITKRGQNVTFRCDPISEHNRLYWYRQTLGQGPEFLTYFQNEAQLEKSRLLSDRFSAERPKGSFSTLEIQRTEQGDSAMYLCASSLLTSGGYEQYFGPGTRLTVT.

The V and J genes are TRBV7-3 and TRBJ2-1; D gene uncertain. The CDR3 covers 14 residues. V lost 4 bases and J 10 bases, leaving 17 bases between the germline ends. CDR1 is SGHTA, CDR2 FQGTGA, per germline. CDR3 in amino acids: CASSSGQTRSEQFF. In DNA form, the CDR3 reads TGTGCCAGCAGCTCGGGTCAGACCAGATCCGAGCAGTTCTTC.

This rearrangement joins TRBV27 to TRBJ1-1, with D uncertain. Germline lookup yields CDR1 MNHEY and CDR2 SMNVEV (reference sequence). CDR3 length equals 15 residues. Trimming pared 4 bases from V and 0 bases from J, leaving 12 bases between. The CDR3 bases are TGTGCCAGCAGTTATAGCGAGCTGATGAACACTGAAGCTTTCTTT. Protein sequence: CASSYSELMNTEAFF.

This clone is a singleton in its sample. The CDR3 loop reads CASSLVSGAGSPLHF. CDR3 sequence (DNA): TGCGCCAGCAGCTTGGTATCAGGGGCCGGTTCACCCCTCCACTTT. V is TRBV5-1 and J is TRBJ1-6, with D possibly matching TRBD1 (6 bases). Trimming took 0 bases from V and 9 from J, leaving 13 bases between them. CDR3 size: 15 residues. Germline V gene data show CDR1 as SGHRS and CDR2 as YFSETQ.

CDR3 loop: CASSVGTGKLFF. For the CDR3, the DNA is TGTGCCAGCAGCGTAGGAACCGGGAAACTGTTTTTT. The chain uses TRBV9 and TRBJ1-4; no reliable D call. CDR1 and CDR2 from the germline V gene are SGDLS and YYNGEE. The CDR3 length is 12 residues. V was cut by 0 bases and J by 11 bases, with 8 bases left in between.

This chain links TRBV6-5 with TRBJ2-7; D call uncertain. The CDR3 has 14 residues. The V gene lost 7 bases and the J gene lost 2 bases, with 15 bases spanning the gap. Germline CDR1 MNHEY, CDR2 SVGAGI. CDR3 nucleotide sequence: TGTGCCAGCACCACCCCGGCGGCTCCCTACGAGCAGTACTTC. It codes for CASTTPAAPYEQYF.

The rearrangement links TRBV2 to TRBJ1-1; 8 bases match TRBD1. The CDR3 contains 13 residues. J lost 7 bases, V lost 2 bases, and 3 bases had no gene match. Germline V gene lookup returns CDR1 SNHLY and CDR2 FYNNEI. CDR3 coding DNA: TGTGCCAGCAGTGAACAGGGGGCGGGTGAAGCTTTCTTT. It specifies CASSEQGAGEAFF.

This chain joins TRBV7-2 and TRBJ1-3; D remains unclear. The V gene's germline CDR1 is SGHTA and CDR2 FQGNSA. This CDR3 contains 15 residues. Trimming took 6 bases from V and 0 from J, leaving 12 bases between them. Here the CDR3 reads CASRGYRSSGNTIYF. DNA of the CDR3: TGTGCCAGCAGAGGATACAGAAGCTCTGGAAACACCATATATTTT.

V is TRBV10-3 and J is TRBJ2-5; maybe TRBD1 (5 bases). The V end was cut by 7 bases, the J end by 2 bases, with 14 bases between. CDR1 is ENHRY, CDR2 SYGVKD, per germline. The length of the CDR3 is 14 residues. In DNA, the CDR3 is TGTGCCATCAAGGGGAATAGCCTTCAAGAGACCCAGTACTTC. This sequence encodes CAIKGNSLQETQYF.